This T cell receptor (beta chain) is from a study of blood T cells in healthy people across ages. Study-wide background: Template-switching capture recovered about one barcoded beta molecule per two T cells. Study conclusions and caveats: Calculation of diversity from one million T cells yielded estimates considered to be underestimates.

Trimming cost V 8 bases and J 6 bases; bases outside gene matches: 10. Germline CDR1 and CDR2: MNHEY and SMNVEV (reference sequence). The CDR3 sequence is 15 residues long. Isolation recovered at least 6 million PBMCs from every sample. Alongside a J-beta primer mix, a sample-barcoded 5' primer served in a second PCR lasting roughly 6 to 11 cycles. Each of the samples gave a minimum of 3 million paired-end reads that contained CDR3. TCRdb passed the 5' RACE reads through MiXCR, listing each CDR3 protein once. The sample lists about 1.5 million distinct CDR3 sequences; approximately 43% were seen once. As for this clonotype: Its matching antigen is unknown.

The sequenced material came from blood. This TCR was recovered from a woman aged 18-35 years in good health. The J gene is TRBJ1-5, the V gene TRBV27, with 10 bases aligning to TRBD1. CDR3 DNA: TGTGCCAGCGGGTTAGACAGGGGGCGAGGTCAGCCCCAGCATTTT. As protein: CASGLDRGRGQPQHF.